This record covers a single T cell receptor (beta chain). These data belong to a study of technical replicates of blood from several donors. This CDR3 has 15 residues. After removal of 0 bases from V and 6 bases from J, the junction contained 5 bases not matched to a gene. The germline V gene has CDR1 GTSNPN and CDR2 SVGIG (reference sequence). Clones were sequenced by immunoSEQ multiplex PCR, and TCRdb holds only the in-frame ones, with some missing. The table lists roughly 80,000 clones, around 92% of them singletons, with approximately 0.45% in the top ten. The chain joins TRBV30 to TRBJ2-3; TRBD1 aligns across 11 bases. The sequencing input was T cells isolated from PBMCs. The sequence came from a human donor in good health. The CDR3 spells CAWSVDRGPKDTQYF. In nucleotides, the CDR3 is TGTGCCTGGAGTGTGGACAGGGGGCCGAAGGATACGCAGTATTTT.